This section outlines one T cell receptor (beta chain) sequence together with its context. This sample is drawn from a study of shared clonotypes between healthy human individuals. Libraries were prepared by immunoSEQ multiplex PCR; TCRdb keeps only in-frame clonotypes and omits some of them. The table includes about 2.4 million clones, 93% detected once. The sequenced material came from naive CD4+ T cells from PBMCs. Subset in this sample: CD45RA+ positively selected. The clonotype originates from a man aged 18 to 30 in good health. Some clones in this sample may be carry-over from other donors' samples.

The DNA for the CDR3 is TGTGCCAGCAGCCCCTCCAGGGGAAATCAGCCCCAGCATTTT. This sequence encodes CASSPSRGNQPQHF. V gene TRBV6-6 combines with J gene TRBJ1-5; tentatively, D is TRBD1 (6 bases). This CDR3 comprises 14 residues. Trimming stripped 6 bases from V and 4 bases from J, with 13 bases between. CDR1 and CDR2 from the germline V gene are MNHNY and SVGAGI (reference sequence).